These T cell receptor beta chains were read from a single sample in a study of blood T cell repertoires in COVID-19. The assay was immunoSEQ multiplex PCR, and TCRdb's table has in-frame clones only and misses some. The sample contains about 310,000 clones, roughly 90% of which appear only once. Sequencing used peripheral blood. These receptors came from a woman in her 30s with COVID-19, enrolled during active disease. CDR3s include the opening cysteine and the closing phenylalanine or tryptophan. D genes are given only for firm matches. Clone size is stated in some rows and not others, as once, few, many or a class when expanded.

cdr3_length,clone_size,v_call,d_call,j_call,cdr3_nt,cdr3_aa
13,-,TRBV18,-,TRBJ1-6,TGTGCCAGCTCACCACAGGGGGATTCACCCCTCCACTTT,CASSPQGDSPLHF
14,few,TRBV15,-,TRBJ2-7,TGTGCCACCAGCAGAGCGGGGGTCTCCTACGAGCAGTACTTC,CATSRAGVSYEQYF
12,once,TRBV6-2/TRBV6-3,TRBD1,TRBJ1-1,TGTGCCAGCAGTCGGACAGGGCCCAAAGCTTTCTTT,CASSRTGPKAFF
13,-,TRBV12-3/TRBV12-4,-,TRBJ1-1,TGTGCCAGCAGCCCATTCGCGACTCAGGGAGCTTTCTTT,CASSPFATQGAFF
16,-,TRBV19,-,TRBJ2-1,TGTGCCAGTAGTAGGCCCCGGGACTGGATTACGGATGAGCAGTTCTTC,CASSRPRDWITDEQFF
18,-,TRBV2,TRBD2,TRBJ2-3,TGTACCGAGCACCAATCGGGACTAGCGGGAGGGGCCAAAGATACGCAGTATTTT,CTEHQSGLAGGAKDTQYF
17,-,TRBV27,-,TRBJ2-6,TGTGCCAGCGGGGTCAGGGGAACTCTTAGGGGGGCCAACGTCCTGACTTTC,CASGVRGTLRGANVLTF
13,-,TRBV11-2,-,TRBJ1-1,TGTGCCAGCAGCTTAGATTTGGGGGCGGAAGCTTTCTTT,CASSLDLGAEAFF
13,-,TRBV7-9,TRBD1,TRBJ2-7,TGTGCCAGCAGCATCCCGGGACAGGGCAGGCAGTACTTC,CASSIPGQGRQYF
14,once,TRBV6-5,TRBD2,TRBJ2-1,TGTGCCAGTCACGGGGGGGACAAAAGCAATGAGCAGTTCTTC,CASHGGDKSNEQFF
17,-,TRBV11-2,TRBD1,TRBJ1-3,TGTGCCAGCAGGGCTACGGGACAGCCGAACCTGAGAAACACCATATATTTT,CASRATGQPNLRNTIYF
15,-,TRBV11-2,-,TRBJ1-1,TGTGCCAGCAGCTTGGGGGCAAGGGTGTACGGTGAAGCTTTCTTT,CASSLGARVYGEAFF
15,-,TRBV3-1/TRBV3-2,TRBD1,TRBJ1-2,TGTGCCAGCAGCCAATTAGGGACAGGGGATTATGGCTACACCTTC,CASSQLGTGDYGYTF
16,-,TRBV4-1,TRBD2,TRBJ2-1,TGCGCCAGCAGCCAAGATTATCTAGCGGGAGGGCTCGAGCAGTTCTTC,CASSQDYLAGGLEQFF
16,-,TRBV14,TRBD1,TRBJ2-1,TGTGCCAGCAGCCTAGAAAGGGGGCCCTCCTACAATGAGCAGTTCTTC,CASSLERGPSYNEQFF
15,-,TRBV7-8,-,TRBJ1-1,TGTGCCAGCAGCTTGTTAAGGGCCGGGGGCACTGAAGCTTTCTTT,CASSLLRAGGTEAFF
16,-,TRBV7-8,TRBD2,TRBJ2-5,TGTGCCAGCAGCTCGGGTAGCGGGGGGTCTTCGGAGACCCAGTACTTC,CASSSGSGGSSETQYF
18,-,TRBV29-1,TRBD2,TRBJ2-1,TGCAGCGTAGCAGGTCTAGCGGGTAACTCTCGCCGAGTGAATGAGCAGTTCTTC,CSVAGLAGNSRRVNEQFF
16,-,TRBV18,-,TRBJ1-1,TGTGCCAGCTCACCACGGGTTCCGGACTTGAACACTGAAGCTTTCTTT,CASSPRVPDLNTEAFF
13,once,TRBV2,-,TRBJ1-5,TGTGCCAGCAGTGAAGAGCGCAATCAGCCCCAGCATTTT,CASSEERNQPQHF
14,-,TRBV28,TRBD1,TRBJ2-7,TGTGCCAGCAGTTCAACTAGACAGGGGGGAGAGCAGTACTTC,CASSSTRQGGEQYF
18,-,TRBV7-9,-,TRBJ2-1,TGTGCCAGCAGCTTAGTGGTATCGGTAGCAGCCCTCTACAATGAGCAGTTCTTC,CASSLVVSVAALYNEQFF
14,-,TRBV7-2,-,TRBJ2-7,TGTGCCAGCAGCTTGGAATGGACAGCCCTCGAGCAGTACTTC,CASSLEWTALEQYF
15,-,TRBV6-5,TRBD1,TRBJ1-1,TGTGCCAGCAGGGAGACAGGGGGAGCGGACACTGAAGCTTTCTTT,CASRETGGADTEAFF
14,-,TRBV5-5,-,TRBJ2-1,TGTGCCAGCAGTCCTAGGCCGGAGTACAATGAGCAGTTCTTC,CASSPRPEYNEQFF
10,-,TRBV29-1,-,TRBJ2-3,TGCAGCGGTTACACAGATACGCAGTATTTT,CSGYTDTQYF
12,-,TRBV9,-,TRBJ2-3,TGTGCCAGCAGCGTACAGGCAGATACGCAGTATTTT,CASSVQADTQYF
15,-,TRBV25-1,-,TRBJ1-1,TGTGCCAGCAGTGATTGGACGGGGGGCGACACTGAAGCTTTCTTT,CASSDWTGGDTEAFF
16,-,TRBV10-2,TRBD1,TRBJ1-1,TGCGCCAGCAGAGTGACAGGGGGAGCGGCCAACACTGAAGCTTTCTTT,CASRVTGGAANTEAFF
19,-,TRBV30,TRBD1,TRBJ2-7,TGTGCCTGGAGTAGAGGGGTCGGGACAGGGGCCGGTTTCGCCTACGAGCAGTACTTC,CAWSRGVGTGAGFAYEQYF
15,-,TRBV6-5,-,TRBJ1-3,TGTGCCAGCAGTTACTCAGCGGGCAGTGGAAACACCATATATTTT,CASSYSAGSGNTIYF
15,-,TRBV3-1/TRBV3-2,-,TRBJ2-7,TGTGCCAGCAGCTTTAAATACGGACTTTCCTACGAGCAGTACTTC,CASSFKYGLSYEQYF
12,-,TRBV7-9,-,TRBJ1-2,TGTGCCAGCAGCTCGGTGATGGATGGCTACACCTTC,CASSSVMDGYTF
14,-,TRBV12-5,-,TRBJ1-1,TGTGCTAGTGGTTCGGACATACTGAACACTGAAGCTTTCTTT,CASGSDILNTEAFF
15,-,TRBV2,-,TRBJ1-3,TGTGCCAGCAGGGCTTCTTTAAGCTCTGGAAACACCATATATTTT,CASRASLSSGNTIYF
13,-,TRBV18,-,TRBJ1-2,TGTGCCAGCTCACCACCGGGGCCCTATGGCTACACCTTC,CASSPPGPYGYTF
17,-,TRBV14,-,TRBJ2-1,TGTGCCAGCAGCCGTGGACAATTTATTACGTCCTACAATGAGCAGTTCTTC,CASSRGQFITSYNEQFF
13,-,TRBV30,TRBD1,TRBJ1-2,TGTGCCTGGGTCGGACAGGTTGACTATGGCTACACCTTC,CAWVGQVDYGYTF
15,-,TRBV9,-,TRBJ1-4,TGTGCCAGCAGCGTAGGTGGGAGGGAAGGGGAAAAACTGTTTTTT,CASSVGGREGEKLFF
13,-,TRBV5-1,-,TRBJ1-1,TGCGCCAGCAGCCGTGACACGAACACTGAAGCTTTCTTT,CASSRDTNTEAFF
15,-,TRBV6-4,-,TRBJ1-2,TGTGCCAGCAGTGACTCCTACAGGGCTAACTATGGCTACACCTTC,CASSDSYRANYGYTF
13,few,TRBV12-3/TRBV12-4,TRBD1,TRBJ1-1,TGTGCCAGCAGTTTTGGGGGGGACAGGGAAGCTTTCTTT,CASSFGGDREAFF
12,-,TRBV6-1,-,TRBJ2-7,TGTGCCAGCAGTGAGGAGGACTACGAGCAGTACTTC,CASSEEDYEQYF
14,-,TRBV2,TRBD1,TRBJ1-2,TGTGCCAGCAATTCCCCTAGGGACAGGGAAGGCTACACCTTC,CASNSPRDREGYTF
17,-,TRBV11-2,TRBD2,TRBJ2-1,TGTGCCAGCAGCTCGAGCCCGGGACTAGCGGTCGGCAATGAGCAGTTCTTC,CASSSSPGLAVGNEQFF
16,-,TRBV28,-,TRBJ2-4,TGTGCCAGCAGTTTACGTGACGGGAGAGCCAAAAACATTCAGTACTTC,CASSLRDGRAKNIQYF
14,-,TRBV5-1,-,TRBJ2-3,TGCGCCAGCAGCTTGGAACTAGGAGACGCTACGCAGTATTTT,CASSLELGDATQYF
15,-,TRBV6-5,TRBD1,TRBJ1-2,TGTGCCAGCAGTTACAGGGACAGGGGTCTCTATGGCTACACCTTC,CASSYRDRGLYGYTF
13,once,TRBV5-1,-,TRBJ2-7,TGCGCCAGCAGCCTACAGGGTCTTTACGAGCAGTACTTC,CASSLQGLYEQYF
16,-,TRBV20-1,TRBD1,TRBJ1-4,TGCAGTGCTAGTCTCCGCGGACAGGGGAAGGGTGAAAAACTGTTTTTT,CSASLRGQGKGEKLFF